Below are 28 T cell receptor beta chains sequenced from a single sample in a study of CD8+CD57+ T cells in acquired aplastic anemia. CD8+CD57+ cell expansion, shown by flow cytometry, had occurred in the patients selected for sequencing. It was genomic DNA that served as the template for profiling TCR beta VDJ and CDR3. Each CDR3 protein is one row after TCRdb ran MiXCR on the reads. The table records roughly 180,000 distinct CDR3 sequences, roughly 65% of them present only once. Sequencing was carried out using sorted CD4+, CD8+, or CD8+CD57+ T cells (not recorded which) from PBMCs. The receptors originated from a human donor with aplastic anemia.

This clonotype was recorded a few times. This chain links TRBV7-6 with TRBJ2-5, with 7 bases that match TRBD1. Germline values: CDR1 SGHVS, CDR2 FNYEAQ. V was pared by 1 base and J by 5 bases, with 7 bases of the junction left unmatched. The CDR3 covers 15 residues. DNA for the CDR3: TGTGCCAGCAGCTTAGGGCCGACAGGGTGGGAGACCCAGTACTTC. This gives the protein CASSLGPTGWETQYF.

On this clonotype: Because the CDR3 is missing its conserved closing phenylalanine or tryptophan, this is likely a read error. The chain couples TRBV7-2 to TRBJ2-1; perhaps TRBD1 as D (5 bases). The V end was cut by 3 bases, the J end by 7 bases, with 13 bases between. The CDR3 sequence is 14 residues long. Germline CDR1 SGHTA, CDR2 FQGNSA. The CDR3 nucleotides are TGTGCCAGCAGCTTTGGTCAGGGCCTTAATGAGCAGTTCCTC. Amino acids: CASSFGQGLNEQFL.

Written as DNA, the CDR3 is TGTGCCAGCACCCGGACTAGCGGGAGCGAGCAGTACTTC. Its protein is CASTRTSGSEQYF. The chain combines TRBV2 with TRBJ2-7; 13 bases align to TRBD2. Per the germline V gene, CDR1 is SNHLY and CDR2 is FYNNEI. The CDR3 covers 13 residues. V gave up 7 bases and J gave up 6 bases; unmatched junction bases: 3. The entire variable domain, with the rest obtained from reference TRBV2 and TRBJ2-7, is as follows: EPEVTQTPSHQVTQMGQEVILRCVPISNHLYFYWYRQILGQKVEFLVSFYNNEISEKSEIFDDQFSVERPDGSNFTLKIRSTKLEDSAMYFCASTRTSGSEQYFGPGTRLTVT.

The chain recombines TRBV5-1 with TRBJ2-7; D might be TRBD1 or TRBD2, each matching 5 bases. Germline values: CDR1 SGHRS, CDR2 YFSETQ. Trimming took off 4 bases at V and 3 bases at J, with 11 bases between the two ends. The length of the CDR3 is 13 residues. The CDR3 coding sequence is TGCGCCAGCAGCGTCCGGGACGTCTACGAGCAGTACTTC. Amino acid sequence: CASSVRDVYEQYF. Together with reference TRBV5-1 and TRBJ2-7, the CDR3 gives the full variable domain: KAGVTQTPRYLIKTRGQQVTLSCSPISGHRSVSWYQQTPGQGLQFLFEYFSETQRNKGNFPGRFSGRQFSNSRSEMNVSTLELGDSALYLCASSVRDVYEQYFGPGTRLTVT.

The chain couples TRBV7-9 to TRBJ2-3; D call uncertain. The V end was cut by 3 bases, the J end by 2 bases, with 9 bases between. Germline V gene lookup returns CDR1 SEHNR and CDR2 FQNEAQ (reference sequence). This CDR3 comprises 14 residues. For the CDR3, the DNA is TGTGCCAGCAGCTTGGTTCGTCCCACAGATACGCAGTATTTT. Protein: CASSLVRPTDTQYF.

DNA of the CDR3: TGTGCCAGCAGTGCCCAGCGGGGGGCCACAGATACGCAGTATTTT. Amino acid sequence: CASSAQRGATDTQYF. V usage is TRBV2 and J usage is TRBJ2-3, with TRBD2 matching 9 bases. Germline V lookup: CDR1 SNHLY, CDR2 FYNNEI. The J segment lost 2 bases and the V segment lost 4 bases, leaving 4 bases of the junction unmatched. This CDR3 has 15 residues.

The chain joins TRBV20-1 to TRBJ2-6; either TRBD1 or TRBD2 may supply D (5 bases each). This CDR3 region has 18 residues. With 5 bases removed from V and 0 bases from J, the gap between germline ends came to 20 bases. CDR1 is DFQATT, CDR2 SNEGSKA, per germline (reference sequence). The CDR3 loop reads CSAAHIGRESSGANVLTF. Here the CDR3 DNA reads TGCAGTGCTGCCCACATCGGCAGGGAGAGCTCTGGGGCCAACGTCCTGACTTTC.

The chain links TRBV28 to TRBJ1-2; 9 bases map to TRBD1. The CDR3 is 14 amino acids. The germline V gene has CDR1 MDHEN and CDR2 SYDVKM. V lost 4 bases to trimming and J lost 5 bases; unmatched junction nucleotides: 5. The CDR3 loop reads CASSSGQGYYGYTF. For the CDR3, the DNA is TGTGCCAGCAGTTCGGGACAGGGCTATTATGGCTACACCTTC.

This clonotype was seen a handful of times. The V and J genes are TRBV2 and TRBJ1-5; D is unclear. CDR1 is SNHLY and CDR2 is FYNNEI in the germline V gene. V lost 7 bases and J 3 bases, leaving 16 bases between the germline ends. This CDR3 has 15 amino acids. This CDR3 is CASTPDGGYNQPQHF. The DNA for the CDR3 is TGTGCCAGCACCCCGGACGGTGGGTACAATCAGCCCCAGCATTTT.

In its sample, this clonotype was seen many times. This rearrangement joins TRBV20-1 to TRBJ2-7, with D perhaps assigned TRBD1 or TRBD2 (5 bases each). Per germline, CDR1 DFQATT and CDR2 SNEGSKA (reference sequence). With 2 bases removed from V and 2 bases from J, the gap between germline ends came to 10 bases. The CDR3 has 13 amino acids. The CDR3 here is CSARQGDTYEQYF. The CDR3 nucleotides are TGCAGTGCTAGACAGGGAGACACCTACGAGCAGTACTTC.

The chain employs TRBV12-3 or TRBV12-4 and TRBJ2-7, with D hard to call. The CDR3 is made up of 13 amino acids. With 10 bases removed from V and 4 bases from J, the gap between germline ends came to 17 bases. CDR3 in DNA: TGTGCCACCTCCCCCCCTTCTCGATACGAGCAGTACTTC. Its translation: CATSPPSRYEQYF.

In this sample, this clonotype turned up once. The V gene is TRBV6-5, the J gene TRBJ2-3, with 7 bases fitting TRBD2. V lost 5 bases, J lost 3 bases, and 2 bases stayed unmatched. Germline loops: CDR1 MNHEY, CDR2 SVGAGI. CDR3 size: 13 residues. The CDR3 sequence: CASSVSGTDTQYF. The CDR3 nucleotides read TGTGCCAGCAGTGTTAGCGGGACAGATACGCAGTATTTT.

This clonotype was seen only once. This CDR3 is missing its conserved last phenylalanine or tryptophan, likely due to a read error. The chain couples TRBV2 to TRBJ2-7; unclear D gene. The V gene's germline CDR1 is SNHLY and CDR2 FYNNEI. The ends were cut back, 6 bases at V and 0 bases at J, with 6 bases in the middle. The CDR3 length is 12 residues. The CDR3 DNA reads as TGTGCCAGCAGGGACGGCTCCTACGAGCAGTACCTC. Translated: CASRDGSYEQYL.

This clonotype was recorded at least ten times. The chain has TRBV4-1 and TRBJ2-1; 10 bases align to TRBD1. With V trimmed by 3 bases and J by 2 bases, 1 base remained unmatched. Per germline, CDR1 MGHRA and CDR2 YSYEKL. There are 15 residues in the CDR3. CDR3 DNA: TGCGCCAGCAGCCAGGACAGGGGGACCTACAATGAGCAGTTCTTC. It codes for CASSQDRGTYNEQFF.

A remark on this clonotype: Since a much larger clone is just one base distant, this may be a read error. This rearrangement joins TRBV4-1 to TRBJ1-2; D unclear. V was trimmed by 8 bases and J by 8 bases, leaving 18 bases between them. The V gene's germline CDR1 is MGHRA and CDR2 YSYEKL. The CDR3 totals 13 residues. The CDR3 coding sequence is TGCGCCAGCCGCCCCCACACCGGAGGCGGCTACACCTTC. Protein product: CASRPHTGGGYTF.

This clonotype was seen only a few times. The rearrangement joins TRBV15 to TRBJ2-3, with 8 bases matching TRBD1. This CDR3 is built from 16 residues. With V trimmed by 1 base and J by 2 bases, 5 bases remained unmatched. Germline V gives CDR1 LNHNV, CDR2 YYDKDF (reference sequence). The CDR3 nucleotides read TGTGCCACCAGCAGAGGGAGGACAGGGAACACAGATACGCAGTATTTT. Translating gives CATSRGRTGNTDTQYF.

This clonotype appeared many times. The V gene is TRBV12-3 or TRBV12-4, the J gene TRBJ2-1, with D maybe TRBD2 (7 bases). The CDR3 length is 14 residues. The V end lost 5 bases, the J end lost 8 bases, and 16 bases lay between the germline ends. The CDR3 nucleotides read TGTGCCAGCAGTCTATACAGGGAGGGCGATGAGCAGTTCTTC. Translating it yields CASSLYREGDEQFF.

In this sample, this clonotype turned up many times. This chain joins TRBV24-1 and TRBJ1-5, with unresolved D. The CDR3 extends over 12 amino acids. The germline V and J ends were trimmed by 0 bases and 7 bases, with 3 bases remaining between them. Germline values: CDR1 KGHDR, CDR2 SFDVKD. CDR3: CATSDLGQPQHF. The CDR3 nucleotides read TGTGCCACCAGTGATTTGGGCCAGCCCCAGCATTTT.

This chain joins TRBV9 and TRBJ2-7, with D maybe TRBD2 (6 bases). Trimming shortened V by 0 bases and J by 4 bases, and 11 bases separated the two germline ends. This CDR3 is 14 amino acids long. Germline values: CDR1 SGDLS, CDR2 YYNGEE. In DNA, the CDR3 is TGTGCCAGCAGCGTAGCCCCAGGAGGGTACGAGCAGTACTTC. As protein: CASSVAPGGYEQYF.

The genes are TRBV15 and TRBJ1-2; D is uncertain. This CDR3 region has 15 residues. V was pared by 3 bases and J by 3 bases, with 14 bases between. Germline loops: CDR1 LNHNV, CDR2 YYDKDF (reference sequence). For the CDR3, the DNA is TGTGCCACCAGCAGTGCCGGGCCGCAATACTATGGCTACACCTTC. Protein: CATSSAGPQYYGYTF.

A single count supports this clonotype. The chain recombines TRBV25-1 with TRBJ1-1; TRBD1 agrees at 7 bases. CDR3 length: 13 residues. Trimming at V came to 8 bases and at J to 3 bases, leaving 6 bases not matched to a gene. The germline CDR1 and CDR2 sequences are MGHDK and SYGVNS. CDR3 sequence reads: CASARQGYTEAFF. CDR3 bases: TGTGCCAGCGCAAGACAGGGATACACTGAAGCTTTCTTT. The full variable domain, its missing parts supplied by reference TRBV25-1 and TRBJ1-1, is EADIYQTPRYLVIGTGKKITLECSQTMGHDKMYWYQQDPGMELHLIHYSYGVNSTEKGDLSSESTVSRIRTEHFPLTLESARPSHTSQYLCASARQGYTEAFFGQGTRLTVV.

The chain couples TRBV7-3 to TRBJ1-2; D possibly corresponds to TRBD1 (6 bases). CDR1 is SGHTA, CDR2 FQGTGA, per germline. The CDR3 totals 14 residues. V lost 1 base and J 6 bases, leaving 12 bases between the germline ends. The CDR3 is CASSLRSPGDGYTF. DNA of the CDR3: TGTGCCAGCAGCTTAAGATCCCCAGGGGATGGCTACACCTTC.

The sample holds a few counts of this clonotype. The V call is TRBV4-2, the J call TRBJ1-2, with 8 bases fitting TRBD1. The germline CDR1 and CDR2 sequences are LGHNA and YNFKEQ. The CDR3 is 13 amino acids. J was trimmed by 8 bases and V by 5 bases; bases with no gene match: 7. DNA of the CDR3: TGTGCCAGCAGCTGGGGACAGGAGGGGGGCTACACCTTC. Its protein is CASSWGQEGGYTF.

CDR3 region: CATSTTGFWGDEQFF. The CDR3 DNA follows: TGTGCCACCAGCACTACAGGGTTCTGGGGCGATGAGCAGTTCTTC. V gene TRBV15 combines with J gene TRBJ2-1, with a possible D match to TRBD1 (6 bases). The CDR3 length is 15 residues. Germline CDR1 and CDR2: LNHNV and YYDKDF (reference sequence). The V end lost 4 bases, the J end lost 8 bases, and 18 bases lay between the germline ends.

The rearrangement joins TRBV4-3 to TRBJ2-7; D tentatively reads TRBD1 or TRBD2 (5 bases each). Germline-derived CDR1 and CDR2 are LGHNA and YSLEER. The CDR3 covers 13 residues. V lost 5 bases and J lost 0, with 8 bases in between. As DNA, the CDR3 is TGCGCCAGCAGCGGGACGGACTCCTACGAGCAGTACTTC. Translated: CASSGTDSYEQYF.

J is TRBJ2-7 and V is TRBV7-8, with D unresolved. V was pared by 3 bases and J by 0 bases, with 12 bases between. The CDR3 is made up of 15 amino acids. In germline, CDR1 is SGHVS, CDR2 FQNEAQ. The CDR3 sequence is CASSFSRESSYEQYF. The CDR3, as DNA: TGTGCCAGCAGCTTCTCGCGAGAGAGCTCCTACGAGCAGTACTTC.

The chain couples TRBV20-1 to TRBJ2-7; 9 bases fit TRBD1. This CDR3 region has 17 residues. The V segment lost 6 bases and the J segment 3 bases; nucleotides outside the gene matches: 18. The germline V gene encodes CDR1 DFQATT and CDR2 SNEGSKA (reference sequence). CDR3 sequence reads: CSAPGGGDRESYYEQYF. The CDR3, as DNA: TGCAGTGCCCCTGGGGGGGGGGACAGGGAGAGCTACTACGAGCAGTACTTC.

The chain links TRBV10-3 to TRBJ2-2, with no clear D. The V and J ends lost 0 bases and 1 base respectively, with 9 bases between them. In germline, CDR1 is ENHRY, CDR2 SYGVKD. The CDR3 has 16 amino acids. This CDR3 reads CAISESHEMNTGELFF. CDR3 bases: TGTGCCATCAGTGAGTCGCACGAGATGAACACCGGGGAGCTGTTTTTT.